The 12 T cell receptor beta chains reported below all come from one sample, sequenced in a study of T cells in Graves' hyperthyroidism and ophthalmopathy. RNA transcripts served as the template for amplifying TCR beta CDR3 regions. First-round RT-PCR with HTBI primers amplified the TCR CDR3 region. TCRdb re-called the multiplex PCR reads through MiXCR, storing one row per CDR3 protein. The sample holds over 150,000 distinct CDR3 sequences, roughly a sixth seen once. The sequencing input was blood. These receptor sequences come from a woman between 45 and 65 years old with Graves' hyperthyroidism.

V and J are TRBV30 and TRBJ1-1; D may be TRBD1 (6 bases). Trimming stripped 4 bases from V and 7 bases from J, with 13 bases between. This CDR3 has 12 amino acids. Looked up from germline, CDR1 is GTSNPN and CDR2 is SVGIG (reference sequence). The CDR3, as DNA: TGTGCCTGGAACCGGGGGGCCGGTGAAGCTTTCTTT. Translated: CAWNRGAGEAFF.

This clonotype was counted at least ten times. This chain uses TRBV15 with TRBJ2-7; D ambiguous. Trimming shortened V by 0 bases and J by 2 bases, and 8 bases separated the two germline ends. From germline, CDR1 is LNHNV and CDR2 YYDKDF (reference sequence). The CDR3 contains 14 residues. The DNA for the CDR3 is TGTGCCACCAGCAGAGATCTCCAGACCTACGAGCAGTACTTC. Translating it yields CATSRDLQTYEQYF.

This clonotype occurred many times. The gene calls are TRBV30 and TRBJ2-1; 13 bases line up with TRBD2. The junction had 6 bases not matched to a gene; V was cut back by 2 bases and J by 2 bases. The germline V gene encodes CDR1 GTSNPN and CDR2 SVGIG (reference sequence). This CDR3 contains 17 residues. Here the CDR3 DNA reads TGTGCCTGGAGTAAGACTAGCGGGAGGAGTCCCTACAATGAGCAGTTCTTC. Encoded protein: CAWSKTSGRSPYNEQFF.

The V and J genes are TRBV14 and TRBJ1-2; D is undetermined. CDR1 SGHDN and CDR2 FVKESK come from the germline V gene. The germline V and J ends were trimmed by 0 bases and 7 bases, with 12 bases remaining between them. The CDR3 is 14 amino acids. This chain's CDR3 is CASSQDPQVLGYTF. CDR3 DNA: TGTGCCAGCAGCCAAGATCCCCAGGTTCTTGGCTACACCTTC.

This clonotype was observed many times. The V and J genes are TRBV4-2 and TRBJ2-3; 16 bases map to TRBD2. This CDR3 contains 17 residues. Per the germline V gene, CDR1 is LGHNA and CDR2 is YNFKEQ. The J segment lost 6 bases and the V segment lost 3 bases, leaving 6 bases of the junction unmatched. The CDR3 bases are TGTGCCAGCAGCCAGGGGACTAGCGGGAGGGCCCGTGATACGCAGTATTTT. Amino acids: CASSQGTSGRARDTQYF.

The CDR3 loop reads CASSLWGAGDEQFF. The CDR3 region has the DNA TGTGCCAGCAGTTTGTGGGGGGCCGGGGATGAGCAGTTCTTC. This chain links TRBV27 with TRBJ2-1; D may correspond to TRBD1 or TRBD2 (6 bases each). Germline assignment: CDR1 MNHEY and CDR2 SMNVEV (reference sequence). V was cut by 3 bases and J by 8 bases, with 14 bases left in between. The CDR3 length is 14 residues.

This clonotype came up many times. CDR3 protein: CASSQGSSYNSPLHF. Written as DNA, the CDR3 is TGTGCCAGCAGCCAGGGCAGCTCCTATAATTCACCCCTCCACTTT. The chain is built from TRBV3-1 and TRBJ1-6; D not certain. The CDR3 contains 15 residues. Germline V CDR1 and CDR2: LGHDT, YNNKEL (reference sequence). The V and J ends lost 3 bases and 0 bases respectively, with 6 bases between them.

This clonotype was seen ten or more times. The CDR3 sequence: CASSVSGTSVQETQYF. CDR3 DNA sequence: TGTGCCAGCAGCGTCTCCGGGACTAGCGTCCAAGAGACCCAGTACTTC. The chain is built from TRBV5-5 and TRBJ2-5; 10 bases match TRBD2. The V and J ends lost 4 bases and 1 base, in that order; junction bases with no gene match: 7. Germline V gives CDR1 SGHKS, CDR2 YYEKEE (reference sequence). This CDR3 is built from 16 residues.

This clonotype was found a few times. The V and J genes are TRBV5-1 and TRBJ1-1; D remains unclear. Trimming took off 5 bases at V and 3 bases at J, with 8 bases between the two ends. Germline-derived CDR1 and CDR2 are SGHRS and YFSETQ. The CDR3 covers 12 residues. CDR3 protein: CASRWSDTEAFF. The CDR3 DNA reads TGCGCCAGCAGATGGTCTGACACTGAAGCTTTCTTT.

This clonotype was found many times. V gene TRBV28 combines with J gene TRBJ2-4; 13 nucleotides align to TRBD2. The CDR3 extends over 21 amino acids. CDR1 MDHEN and CDR2 SYDVKM come from the germline V gene. The J segment lost 0 bases and the V segment lost 3 bases, leaving 14 bases of the junction unmatched. This CDR3 reads CASSFPSGLAGSSLAKNIQYF. CDR3 DNA sequence: TGTGCCAGCAGTTTCCCCTCGGGACTAGCGGGGAGTAGCCTAGCCAAAAACATTCAGTACTTC.

This clonotype was counted many times. The chain uses TRBV28 and TRBJ2-7; D may match TRBD1 or TRBD2 (6 bases each). From germline, CDR1 is MDHEN and CDR2 SYDVKM. CDR3 length equals 16 residues. The V and J ends lost 1 base and 1 base respectively, with 14 bases between them. This chain's CDR3 is CASSLSGGSYSYEQYF. The CDR3 DNA follows: TGTGCCAGCAGTTTATCCGGGGGCTCATATTCCTACGAGCAGTACTTC.

This clonotype was counted ten times or more. The CDR3 nucleotides are TGTGCCAGCACGAGAGGGGGCCAAACTGAAGCTTTCTTT. This sequence encodes CASTRGGQTEAFF. This rearrangement joins TRBV7-9 to TRBJ1-1; 7 bases line up with TRBD1. The junction had 7 bases not matched to a gene; V was cut back by 7 bases and J by 5 bases. CDR1 and CDR2 from the germline V gene are SEHNR and FQNEAQ (reference sequence). The CDR3 loop spans 13 amino acids.